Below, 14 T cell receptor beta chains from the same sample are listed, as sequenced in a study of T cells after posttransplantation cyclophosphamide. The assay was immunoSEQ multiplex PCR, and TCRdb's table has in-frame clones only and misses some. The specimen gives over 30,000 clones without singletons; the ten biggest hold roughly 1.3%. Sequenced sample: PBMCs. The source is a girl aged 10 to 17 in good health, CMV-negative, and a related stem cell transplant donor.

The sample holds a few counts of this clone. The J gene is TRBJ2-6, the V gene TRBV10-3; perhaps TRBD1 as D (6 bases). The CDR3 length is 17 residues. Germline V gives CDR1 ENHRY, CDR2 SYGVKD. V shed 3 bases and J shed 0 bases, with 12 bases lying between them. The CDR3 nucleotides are TGTGCCATCAGTGACCCACAGGGTCGCTCTGGGGCCAACGTCCTGACTTTC. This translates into CAISDPQGRSGANVLTF.

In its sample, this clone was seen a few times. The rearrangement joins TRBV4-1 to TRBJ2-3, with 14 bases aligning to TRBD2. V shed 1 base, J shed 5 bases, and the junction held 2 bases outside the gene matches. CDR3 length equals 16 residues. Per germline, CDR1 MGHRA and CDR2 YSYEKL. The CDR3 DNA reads TGCGCCAGCAGCCAAGCGACTAGCGGGAGGGGAGATACGCAGTATTTT. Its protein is CASSQATSGRGDTQYF.

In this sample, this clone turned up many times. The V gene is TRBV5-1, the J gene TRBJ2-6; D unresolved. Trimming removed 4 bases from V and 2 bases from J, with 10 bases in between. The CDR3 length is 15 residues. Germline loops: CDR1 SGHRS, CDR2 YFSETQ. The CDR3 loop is CASSLDGTGANVLTF. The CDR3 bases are TGCGCCAGCAGCCTGGATGGCACTGGGGCCAACGTCCTGACTTTC.

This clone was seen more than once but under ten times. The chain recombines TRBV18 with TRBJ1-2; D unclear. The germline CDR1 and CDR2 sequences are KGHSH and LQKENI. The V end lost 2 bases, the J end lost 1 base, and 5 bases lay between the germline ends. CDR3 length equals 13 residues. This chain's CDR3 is CASSPSVNYGYTF. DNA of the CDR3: TGTGCCAGCTCACCATCAGTTAACTATGGCTACACCTTC.

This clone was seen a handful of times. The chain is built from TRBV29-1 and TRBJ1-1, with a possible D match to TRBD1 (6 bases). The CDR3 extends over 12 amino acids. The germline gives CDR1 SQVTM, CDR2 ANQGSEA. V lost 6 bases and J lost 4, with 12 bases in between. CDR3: CSVGSRGTEAFF. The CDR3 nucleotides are TGCAGCGTCGGCAGCAGGGGCACTGAAGCTTTCTTT.

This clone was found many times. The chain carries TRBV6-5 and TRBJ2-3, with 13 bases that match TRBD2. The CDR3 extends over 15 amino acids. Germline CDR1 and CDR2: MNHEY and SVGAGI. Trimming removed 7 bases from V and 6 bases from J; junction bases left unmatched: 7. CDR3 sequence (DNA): TGTGCCAGCAAGAGACTAGCGGGAGGTGGTGATACGCAGTATTTT. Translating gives CASKRLAGGGDTQYF.

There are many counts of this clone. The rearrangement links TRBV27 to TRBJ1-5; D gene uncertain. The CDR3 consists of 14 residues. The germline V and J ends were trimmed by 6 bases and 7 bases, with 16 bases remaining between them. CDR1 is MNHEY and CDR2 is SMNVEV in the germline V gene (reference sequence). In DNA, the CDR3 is TGTGCCAGCAGCCTCGGGTCCCGAGGCCAGCCCCAGCATTTT. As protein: CASSLGSRGQPQHF.

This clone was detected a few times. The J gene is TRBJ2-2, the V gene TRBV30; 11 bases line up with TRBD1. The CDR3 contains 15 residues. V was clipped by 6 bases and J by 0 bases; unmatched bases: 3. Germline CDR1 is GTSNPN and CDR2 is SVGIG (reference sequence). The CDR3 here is CACGTGGTNTGELFF. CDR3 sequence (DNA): TGTGCCTGCGGGACAGGGGGAACGAACACCGGGGAGCTGTTTTTT.

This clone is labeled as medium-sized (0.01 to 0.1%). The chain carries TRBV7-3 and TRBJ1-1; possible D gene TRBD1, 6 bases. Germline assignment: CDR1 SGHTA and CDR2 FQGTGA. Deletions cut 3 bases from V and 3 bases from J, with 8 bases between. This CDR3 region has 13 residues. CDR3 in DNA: TGTGCCAGCAGCTTTAACAGGGACACTGAAGCTTTCTTT. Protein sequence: CASSFNRDTEAFF.

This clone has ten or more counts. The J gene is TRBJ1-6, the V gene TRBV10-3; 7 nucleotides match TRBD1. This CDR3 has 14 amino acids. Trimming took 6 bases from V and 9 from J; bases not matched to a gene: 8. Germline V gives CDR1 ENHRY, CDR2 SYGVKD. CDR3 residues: CAIRLDRVGSPLHF. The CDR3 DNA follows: TGTGCCATCAGACTCGACAGGGTAGGTTCACCCCTCCACTTT.

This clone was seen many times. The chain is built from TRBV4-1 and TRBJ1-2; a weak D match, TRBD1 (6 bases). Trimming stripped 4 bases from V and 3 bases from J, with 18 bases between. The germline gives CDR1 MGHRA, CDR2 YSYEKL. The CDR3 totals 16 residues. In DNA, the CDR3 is TGCGCCAGCAGCCCAAGACAGGCCGAGGGTGACTATGGCTACACCTTC. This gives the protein CASSPRQAEGDYGYTF.

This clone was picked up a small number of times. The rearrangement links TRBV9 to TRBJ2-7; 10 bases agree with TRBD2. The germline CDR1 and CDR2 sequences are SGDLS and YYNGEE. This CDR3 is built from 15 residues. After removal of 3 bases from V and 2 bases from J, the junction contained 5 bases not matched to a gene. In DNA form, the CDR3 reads TGTGCCAGCAGCGCAGCGGGGGGGCCGACCTACGAGCAGTACTTC. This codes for CASSAAGGPTYEQYF.

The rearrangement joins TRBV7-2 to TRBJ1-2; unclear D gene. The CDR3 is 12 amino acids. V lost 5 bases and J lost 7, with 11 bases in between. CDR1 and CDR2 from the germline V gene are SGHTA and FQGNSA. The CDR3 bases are TGTGCCAGCAGCGTAACGGGTCGTGGCTACACCTTC. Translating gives CASSVTGRGYTF.

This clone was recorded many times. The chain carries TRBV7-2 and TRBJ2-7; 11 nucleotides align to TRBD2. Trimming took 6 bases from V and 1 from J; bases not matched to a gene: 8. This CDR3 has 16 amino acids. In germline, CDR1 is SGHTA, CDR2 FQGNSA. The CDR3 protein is CASSDLAGGPSYEQYF. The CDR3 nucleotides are TGTGCCAGCAGTGATTTAGCGGGGGGGCCTTCCTACGAGCAGTACTTC.